This TCR beta chain was sequenced during a study of sequential checkpoint blockade in melanoma. Study as a whole: Arm A got nivolumab then ipilimumab; arm B the reverse, 1:1.

The treatment is: randomized to nivolumab then ipilimumab (arm A) or the reverse (arm B). PBMC sorting kept live CD3+CD8+ cells without CD19 or CD56. Concerning this clone itself: At the DNA level, this CDR3 is encoded by other sequences in the same sample as well.

Data came from immunoSEQ multiplex PCR; TCRdb stores just in-frame clones and leaves some out. The sample yields approximately 15,000 clones, around 80% seen once. The CDR3 contains 11 residues. Germline V gives CDR1 SNHLY, CDR2 FYNNEI. V shed 9 bases and J shed 4 bases, with 10 bases lying between them. This specimen was CD8+ T cells sorted from blood (inferred from file names), taken from a patient given nivolumab and ipilimumab in sequence. J is TRBJ2-7 and V is TRBV2; D gene unclear. The TCR was taken from a human donor with melanoma. CDR3 nucleotide sequence: TGTGCCAGTCTAGGTGGGTACGAGCAGTACTTC. Translated, it gives CASLGGYEQYF.